Following are 28 T cell receptor beta chains from one sample sequenced in a study of cytomegalovirus exposure and HLA in healthy donors. This PCR relied on a set of 60 Vbeta primers and 13 Jbeta primers. This table comes from immunoSEQ multiplex PCR, and its TCRdb copy is limited to in-frame clones, with some not included. In the table there are tens of thousands of clones, roughly 80% of which are singletons. Sequencing input: PBMCs. These receptors were collected from a man in his sixties in good health and CMV-seropositive.

The table lists this clone with a count of one. In nucleotides, the CDR3 is TGTGCCAGCAGCTTAACTATCCAAGAGACCCAGTACTTC. It is translated as CASSLTIQETQYF. The rearrangement links TRBV11-3 to TRBJ2-5; D remains unclear. Trimming removed 2 bases from V and 1 base from J, with 5 bases in between. The CDR3 consists of 13 residues. The germline gives CDR1 SGHNT, CDR2 YENEEA.

The genes are TRBV9 and TRBJ2-1; 8 bases are shared with TRBD2. Germline CDR1 SGDLS, CDR2 YYNGEE. This CDR3 contains 20 residues. The J segment lost 0 bases and the V segment lost 4 bases, leaving 18 bases of the junction unmatched. CDR3 sequence (DNA): TGTGCCAGCAGCCCCCAGTGGGTAGCGGGACGCAGGAGCTCCTACAATGAGCAGTTCTTC. This sequence encodes CASSPQWVAGRRSSYNEQFF.

This clone was detected once. CDR3: CASGTATGNEQFF. The CDR3, as DNA: TGTGCCAGCGGGACTGCGACGGGGAATGAGCAGTTCTTC. The J gene is TRBJ2-1, the V gene TRBV2, with a tentative D call TRBD2 (6 bases). The germline gives CDR1 SNHLY, CDR2 FYNNEI. V was trimmed by 8 bases and J by 7 bases, leaving 15 bases between them. The CDR3 covers 13 residues.

The CDR3: CASSLGGTETQYF. CDR3 coding DNA: TGCGCCAGCAGCTTGGGAGGTACGGAGACCCAGTACTTC. This chain connects TRBV5-1 to TRBJ2-5, with unresolved D. The germline V and J ends were trimmed by 0 bases and 5 bases, with 8 bases remaining between them. CDR1 and CDR2 (germline): SGHRS, YFSETQ. This CDR3 has 13 amino acids.

This sequence joins TRBV4-1 and TRBJ1-3; 7 nucleotides line up with TRBD1. Per germline, CDR1 MGHRA and CDR2 YSYEKL. The CDR3 contains 18 residues. The junction had 12 bases not matched to a gene; V was cut back by 0 bases and J by 4 bases. The CDR3 DNA reads as TGCGCCAGCAGCCAAGATTCCGCGAATGCAGGGGGAGGAAACACCATATATTTT. This codes for CASSQDSANAGGGNTIYF.

The rearrangement links TRBV5-8 to TRBJ1-1; TRBD1 is a possible D gene (5 bases). The CDR3 contains 14 residues. The germline V and J ends were trimmed by 7 bases and 8 bases, with 21 bases remaining between them. The germline V gene encodes CDR1 SGHTS and CDR2 YDEGEE. CDR3 in amino acids: CASRRDRLTAEAFF. The DNA for the CDR3 is TGTGCCAGCCGCCGTGACAGACTCACGGCAGAAGCTTTCTTT.

The CDR3 bases are TGTGCCAGCAGCTCACCTAGCGCCCAGAGCTCCTACAATGAGCAGTTCTTC. It is translated as CASSSPSAQSSYNEQFF. V and J are TRBV7-6 and TRBJ2-1, with D possibly TRBD2 on 6 matching bases. The ends were cut back, 4 bases at V and 0 bases at J, with 16 bases in the middle. The CDR3 sequence is 17 residues long. From germline, CDR1 is SGHVS and CDR2 FNYEAQ.

Points on this clone: At one end, the junction sequence differs from germline, possibly due to a read error. J is TRBJ2-7 and V is TRBV27; 8 positions agree with TRBD1. This CDR3 contains 15 residues. Germline V gene lookup returns CDR1 MNHEY and CDR2 SMNVEV (reference sequence). The CDR3, as DNA: TGTGCCAGCAGTCTATCGACAGGGGCCGTTTACGAGCAGTACTTC. Protein product: CASSLSTGAVYEQYF.

This clone was detected a few times. The genes are TRBV27 and TRBJ1-2, with TRBD1 as a possible D gene (5 bases). Germline V gives CDR1 MNHEY, CDR2 SMNVEV (reference sequence). With 5 bases removed from V and 7 bases from J, the gap between germline ends came to 17 bases. The CDR3 extends over 14 amino acids. The CDR3 DNA sequence: TGTGCCAGCAGTCCGAATTCGCAGGGACTTGGCTACACCTTC. Amino acid sequence: CASSPNSQGLGYTF.

The V gene is TRBV28, the J gene TRBJ2-7, with TRBD2 matching 7 bases. Germline CDR1 is MDHEN and CDR2 is SYDVKM. CDR3 length equals 15 residues. V lost 8 bases, J lost 3 bases, and 13 bases stayed unmatched. The CDR3 is CASVQSRGVNYEQYF. The CDR3 DNA is TGTGCCAGCGTCCAGTCACGGGGGGTAAACTACGAGCAGTACTTC.

This clone was seen only a few times. The chain combines TRBV27 with TRBJ1-2, with 9 bases identical to TRBD1. Trimming at V came to 3 bases and at J to 4 bases, leaving 0 bases not matched to a gene. Per the germline V gene, CDR1 is MNHEY and CDR2 is SMNVEV (reference sequence). CDR3 length: 13 residues. CDR3 DNA: TGTGCCAGCAGTTTGGGACAGGGCTATGGCTACACCTTC. Translating it yields CASSLGQGYGYTF.

Notes on this clone: The sample holds other DNA sequences that translate to the same CDR3. V is TRBV4-2 and J is TRBJ1-1, with 7 bases aligning to TRBD1. Trimming at V came to 0 bases and at J to 1 base, leaving 2 bases not matched to a gene. The CDR3 sequence is 15 residues long. Germline CDR1 and CDR2: LGHNA and YNFKEQ. The CDR3 reads CASSQEGQPNTEAFF. CDR3 bases: TGTGCCAGCAGCCAAGAGGGACAGCCGAACACTGAAGCTTTCTTT.

CDR3 loop: CASSPQGPYEQYF. CDR3 nucleotide sequence: TGTGCCAGCAGCCCTCAGGGCCCTTACGAGCAGTACTTC. The rearrangement links TRBV9 to TRBJ2-7, with TRBD1 as a possible D gene (5 bases). Trimming removed 4 bases at V and 4 bases at J, with 12 bases between. Germline CDR1 SGDLS, CDR2 YYNGEE. The CDR3 runs 13 residues.

V and J are TRBV5-1 and TRBJ1-2; D not certain. CDR1 and CDR2 (germline): SGHRS, YFSETQ. Trimming pared 4 bases from V and 2 bases from J, leaving 15 bases between. The CDR3 runs to 15 residues. CDR3 protein: CASSRSDILNYGYTF. The DNA of the CDR3 is TGCGCCAGCAGCCGATCCGACATACTGAACTATGGCTACACCTTC.

The rearrangement uses TRBV27 and TRBJ2-1, with 10 positions matching TRBD2. CDR3 length equals 17 residues. Trimming cost V 1 base and J 6 bases; bases outside gene matches: 9. The germline V gene encodes CDR1 MNHEY and CDR2 SMNVEV (reference sequence). The CDR3 region is CASSLYSGRGLGNEQFF. The CDR3 nucleotides are TGTGCCAGCAGTTTATACAGCGGGAGGGGACTTGGCAATGAGCAGTTCTTC.

The rearrangement links TRBV5-4 to TRBJ2-7, with 11 bases identical to TRBD1. CDR1 is SGHNT, CDR2 YYREEE, per germline (reference sequence). V gave up 4 bases and J gave up 4 bases; unmatched junction bases: 7. The CDR3 spans 15 residues. The CDR3 here is CASSVWTGGGYEQYF. For the CDR3, the DNA is TGTGCCAGCAGCGTGTGGACAGGGGGCGGGTACGAGCAGTACTTC.

CDR3 bases: TGCAGCGTAGAGGCCCGGAACACCGGGGAGCTGTTTTTT. Its translation is CSVEARNTGELFF. The chain has TRBV29-1 and TRBJ2-2, with unresolved D. The V and J ends lost 6 bases and 1 base respectively, with 9 bases between them. This CDR3 contains 13 residues. Germline CDR1 is SQVTM and CDR2 is ANQGSEA.

CDR3 sequence (DNA): TGCGCCAGCAGCCAGAGGAAGACTGAAGCTTTCTTT. This encodes CASSQRKTEAFF. V gene TRBV4-1 combines with J gene TRBJ1-1; D uncertain. Germline loops: CDR1 MGHRA, CDR2 YSYEKL. The V end lost 3 bases, the J end lost 5 bases, and 7 bases lay between the germline ends. CDR3 size: 12 residues.

The chain carries TRBV2 and TRBJ2-5, with TRBD2 matching over 9 bases. Germline CDR1 reads SNHLY; CDR2 reads FYNNEI. The CDR3 extends over 15 amino acids. V shed 6 bases and J 3 bases; nucleotides not matched to a gene: 8. The CDR3 loop is CASSASGRPEETQYF. CDR3 sequence (DNA): TGTGCCAGCAGCGCCAGCGGGAGGCCAGAAGAGACCCAGTACTTC.

This chain joins TRBV5-6 and TRBJ2-7; the D gene is possibly TRBD2 (6 bases). This CDR3 has 17 residues. The germline V and J ends were trimmed by 4 bases and 1 base, with 21 bases remaining between them. Germline CDR1 and CDR2: SGHDT and YYEEEE. CDR3 coding DNA: TGTGCCAGCAGCGGCCGGAGCGGGCTAGCTTCATCCTACGAGCAGTACTTC. Translated: CASSGRSGLASSYEQYF.

The rearrangement joins TRBV5-1 to TRBJ2-1; the match to TRBD1 covers 12 bases. Germline CDR1 reads SGHRS; CDR2 reads YFSETQ. The V gene end was trimmed by 4 bases and the J gene end by 8 bases; junction bases not matched to a gene: 10. The CDR3 covers 16 residues. The CDR3: CASSTGQGAKIDEQFF. In DNA form, the CDR3 reads TGCGCCAGCAGCACGGGACAGGGGGCGAAAATAGATGAGCAGTTCTTC.

This clone turned up a few times. The chain recombines TRBV5-1 with TRBJ1-2; no clear D gene. The CDR3 covers 14 residues. Per germline, CDR1 SGHRS and CDR2 YFSETQ. V was shortened by 0 bases and J by 5 bases, with 11 bases between the two germline ends. For the CDR3, the DNA is TGCGCCAGCAGCTTGGCCAACAGAGCATATGGCTACACCTTC. Residues: CASSLANRAYGYTF.

The chain employs TRBV20-1 and TRBJ2-1; D ambiguous. The CDR3 length is 10 residues. CDR1 DFQATT and CDR2 SNEGSKA come from the germline V gene (reference sequence). The V end was cut by 6 bases, the J end by 6 bases, with 6 bases between. The CDR3 loop is CSAKRNEQFF. CDR3 nucleotide sequence: TGCAGTGCCAAGCGCAATGAGCAGTTCTTC.

This chain links TRBV7-6 with TRBJ2-2; D might be TRBD1 (5 bases). The germline V gene encodes CDR1 SGHVS and CDR2 FNYEAQ. The CDR3 extends over 15 amino acids. Trimming removed 2 bases at V and 3 bases at J, with 10 bases between. CDR3 coding DNA: TGTGCCAGCAGCTTAATAGGGGCGGACACCGGGGAGCTGTTTTTT. Protein product: CASSLIGADTGELFF.

V is TRBV6-7 and J is TRBJ1-6; 10 positions agree with TRBD1. TRBV6-7 is an ORF; its function is uncertain. V dropped 5 bases and J dropped 4; count of bases not matched to a gene: 11. The CDR3 has 18 amino acids. The CDR3 sequence: CASSRRDRGIRYNSPLHF. The CDR3 DNA reads TGTGCCAGCAGTCGCCGGGACAGGGGAATTCGTTATAATTCACCCCTCCACTTT.

The table lists this clone with a few counts. Other DNA sequences in the sample encode the same CDR3. The rearrangement joins TRBV7-2 to TRBJ1-1; D remains ambiguous. Trimming took off 3 bases at V and 0 bases at J, with 5 bases between the two ends. This CDR3 has 13 residues. Germline V gene data show CDR1 as SGHTA and CDR2 as FQGNSA. The CDR3 loop reads CASSFSMNTEAFF. The CDR3 bases are TGTGCCAGCAGCTTTTCCATGAACACTGAAGCTTTCTTT. Filled out from reference TRBV7-2 and TRBJ1-1, the complete variable domain reads GAGVSQSPSNKVTEKGKDVELRCDPISGHTALYWYRQSLGQGLEFLIYFQGNSAPDKSGLPSDRFSAERTGGSVSTLTIQRTQQEDSAVYLCASSFSMNTEAFFGQGTRLTVV.

This clone occurred once. The chain employs TRBV10-3 and TRBJ2-5; 9 bases fit TRBD1. The DNA end is more similar to TRBJ2-7, so the J call may be wrong. The CDR3 extends over 13 amino acids. Germline assignment: CDR1 ENHRY and CDR2 SYGVKD. The CDR3 spells CAISGDRVYEQYF. CDR3 sequence (DNA): TGTGCCATCAGTGGGGACAGGGTGTACGAGCAGTACTTC.

The V gene is TRBV5-1, the J gene TRBJ2-2; D ambiguous. V lost 0 bases and J lost 3, with 6 bases in between. Looked up from germline, CDR1 is SGHRS and CDR2 is YFSETQ. The CDR3 is 14 residues long. The CDR3 here is CASSLATDTGELFF. CDR3 in DNA: TGCGCCAGCAGCTTGGCCACAGACACCGGGGAGCTGTTTTTT.